Shown below are 17 T cell receptor beta chains from a single sample sequenced in a study of cytomegalovirus exposure and HLA in healthy donors. The primer mix had 60 Vbeta and 13 Jbeta primers. Measured with immunoSEQ multiplex PCR; TCRdb has only the in-frame clones, and not every one. The sample lists 100,000 or so clones, 60% to 80% occurring once. The sample comprised PBMCs. These TCRs come from a man in his thirties or forties in good health and CMV-seronegative.

This clone was observed a single time. The chain is built from TRBV11-2 and TRBJ2-2; D is unresolved. Looked up from germline, CDR1 is SGHAT and CDR2 is FQNNGV. Trimming pared 2 bases from V and 5 bases from J, leaving 12 bases between. This CDR3 contains 15 residues. CDR3 nucleotides: TGTGCCAGCAGCTTACCGCTGGAGTTTACCGGGGAGCTGTTTTTT. Its protein is CASSLPLEFTGELFF.

This clone was observed once. The J gene is TRBJ2-6, the V gene TRBV9; weak D call: TRBD2 (6 bases). Germline CDR1 is SGDLS and CDR2 is YYNGEE. This CDR3 is 17 amino acids long. Between the trimmed V and J ends, which lost 0 bases and 0 bases, there was a span of 10 bases. CDR3 protein: CASSVGGGNSGANVLTF. DNA for the CDR3: TGTGCCAGCAGCGTAGGAGGAGGGAACTCTGGGGCCAACGTCCTGACTTTC.

This clone was recorded once. The chain is built from TRBV6-5 and TRBJ2-1; TRBD1 matches 7 bases. Germline CDR1 is MNHEY and CDR2 is SVGAGI. CDR3 size: 14 residues. V lost 7 bases, J lost 6 bases, and 9 bases stayed unmatched. CDR3 amino acids: CASKTGFVGNEQFF. CDR3 nucleotides: TGTGCCAGCAAGACAGGGTTCGTGGGCAATGAGCAGTTCTTC.

Only a few counts were recorded for this clone. V is TRBV9 and J is TRBJ2-1, with D possibly TRBD2 on 6 matching bases. The germline V and J ends were trimmed by 3 bases and 5 bases, with 15 bases remaining between them. The CDR3 consists of 15 residues. Germline-derived CDR1 and CDR2 are SGDLS and YYNGEE. The CDR3 here is CASSAPPGLNNEQFF. The CDR3 DNA sequence: TGTGCCAGCAGCGCCCCCCCGGGACTTAACAATGAGCAGTTCTTC.

In this sample, this clone turned up once. The chain is built from TRBV6-5 and TRBJ1-2, with D uncertain. The CDR3 length is 13 residues. Trimming removed 2 bases at V and 4 bases at J, with 8 bases between. In germline, CDR1 is MNHEY, CDR2 SVGAGI. The CDR3 bases are TGTGCCAGCAGTTACGAGGGCAGCTATGGCTACACCTTC. This translates into CASSYEGSYGYTF.

The chain carries TRBV29-1 and TRBJ1-2; TRBD1 matches at 10 bases. Losses at the gene ends were 6 bases for V and 9 bases for J; bases not matched to a gene: 4. The CDR3 sequence is 11 residues long. Germline V gene data show CDR1 as SQVTM and CDR2 as ANQGSEA. The CDR3 DNA follows: TGCAGCGTCGGACAGGGGGGGAGCTACACCTTC. Protein product: CSVGQGGSYTF.

This clone was seen a single time. The J gene is TRBJ2-7, the V gene TRBV13, with D maybe TRBD2 (5 bases). V lost 2 bases and J lost 7, with 15 bases in between. This CDR3 has 14 amino acids. CDR1 PRHDT and CDR2 FYEKMQ come from the germline V gene (reference sequence). This chain's CDR3 is CASSLRRTEREQYF. The DNA for the CDR3 is TGTGCCAGCAGCTTACGGCGGACTGAACGGGAGCAGTACTTC.

The J gene is TRBJ2-7, the V gene TRBV11-3; D perhaps matches TRBD1 (5 bases). CDR3 length: 12 residues. Looked up from germline, CDR1 is SGHNT and CDR2 is YENEEA. Trimming removed 8 bases at V and 3 bases at J, with 11 bases between. In DNA form, the CDR3 reads TGTGCCAGCGGTCAGGGCGACTACGAGCAGTACTTC. Its protein is CASGQGDYEQYF.

The chain has TRBV9 and TRBJ2-1; weak D call: TRBD1 (6 bases). Trimming took 0 bases from V and 7 from J, leaving 14 bases between them. The CDR3 is 15 amino acids. CDR1 and CDR2 (germline): SGDLS, YYNGEE. The CDR3 is CASSVAGVGGNEQFF. The CDR3 DNA reads as TGTGCCAGCAGCGTAGCAGGGGTGGGTGGGAATGAGCAGTTCTTC.

The chain employs TRBV5-1 and TRBJ2-2; 13 bases agree with TRBD2. CDR3 length equals 19 residues. V gave up 5 bases and J gave up 4 bases; unmatched junction bases: 14. Germline V CDR1 and CDR2: SGHRS, YFSETQ. The chain's CDR3 is CASRFNAGTSGKGTGELFF. The DNA for the CDR3 is TGCGCCAGCAGATTTAATGCTGGGACTAGCGGGAAAGGCACCGGGGAGCTGTTTTTT.

The V and J genes are TRBV28 and TRBJ1-2; possible D gene TRBD1, 6 bases. Trimming shortened V by 3 bases and J by 6 bases, and 11 bases separated the two germline ends. Germline CDR1 is MDHEN and CDR2 is SYDVKM. There are 13 residues in the CDR3. In DNA form, the CDR3 reads TGTGCCAGCAGTTTCCTGGCAGGGGATGGCTACACCTTC. Its translation: CASSFLAGDGYTF.

This clone appeared a few times. This chain uses TRBV5-4 with TRBJ2-5; 9 nucleotides match TRBD1. This CDR3 has 16 residues. V lost 4 bases to trimming and J lost 5 bases; unmatched junction nucleotides: 12. The germline CDR1 and CDR2 sequences are SGHNT and YYREEE (reference sequence). The CDR3 here is CASSHKGQGNIETQYF. CDR3 in DNA: TGTGCCAGCAGCCATAAAGGACAGGGGAACATCGAGACCCAGTACTTC. Looking up the rest from reference TRBV5-4 and TRBJ2-5 gives the full variable domain: ETGVTQSPTHLIKTRGQQVTLRCSSQSGHNTVSWYQQALGQGPQFIFQYYREEENGRGNFPPRFSGLQFPNYSSELNVNALELDDSALYLCASSHKGQGNIETQYFGPGTRLLVL.

The chain combines TRBV13 with TRBJ2-7; 11 bases line up with TRBD1. The germline CDR1 and CDR2 sequences are PRHDT and FYEKMQ (reference sequence). CDR3 length: 15 amino acids. The ends lost 5 bases at V and 6 bases at J; junction bases unmatched: 9. This chain's CDR3 is CASSTGTGGFSEQYF. CDR3 DNA sequence: TGTGCCAGCAGCACCGGGACAGGGGGTTTCTCCGAGCAGTACTTC.

The V gene is TRBV5-5, the J gene TRBJ1-1, with 7 bases identical to TRBD1. Looked up from germline, CDR1 is SGHKS and CDR2 is YYEKEE (reference sequence). The CDR3 is made up of 16 amino acids. V lost 4 bases to trimming and J lost 5 bases; unmatched junction nucleotides: 14. This chain's CDR3 is CASSAGQIKGWTEAFF. The CDR3 DNA reads TGTGCCAGCAGCGCGGGACAGATTAAGGGGTGGACTGAAGCTTTCTTT.

This clone has just one count. V gene TRBV5-6 combines with J gene TRBJ2-5, with D possibly TRBD2 on 5 matching bases. The DNA end lines up better with TRBJ2-7; the J call may be wrong. The CDR3 runs to 13 residues. The germline V gene encodes CDR1 SGHDT and CDR2 YYEEEE. CDR3 sequence (DNA): TGTGCCAGCAGCTCCAGCCCGGGATACGAGCAGTACTTC. Its protein product is CASSSSPGYEQYF.

V is TRBV5-6 and J is TRBJ2-1; 7 bases align to TRBD2. The CDR3 is made up of 15 amino acids. Trimming removed 6 bases from V and 6 bases from J; junction bases left unmatched: 12. Germline loops: CDR1 SGHDT, CDR2 YYEEEE. The CDR3 sequence is CASIPLAGVGNEQFF. In nucleotides, the CDR3 is TGTGCCAGCATCCCCTTGGCGGGAGTGGGCAATGAGCAGTTCTTC.

The chain couples TRBV5-6 to TRBJ1-5; tentative D call: TRBD1 (5 bases). V was trimmed by 0 bases and J by 3 bases, leaving 7 bases between them. Germline V lookup: CDR1 SGHDT, CDR2 YYEEEE. The CDR3 runs 14 residues. The CDR3 DNA reads TGTGCCAGCAGCTTGGGACAGCCCAATCAGCCCCAGCATTTT. It codes for CASSLGQPNQPQHF.